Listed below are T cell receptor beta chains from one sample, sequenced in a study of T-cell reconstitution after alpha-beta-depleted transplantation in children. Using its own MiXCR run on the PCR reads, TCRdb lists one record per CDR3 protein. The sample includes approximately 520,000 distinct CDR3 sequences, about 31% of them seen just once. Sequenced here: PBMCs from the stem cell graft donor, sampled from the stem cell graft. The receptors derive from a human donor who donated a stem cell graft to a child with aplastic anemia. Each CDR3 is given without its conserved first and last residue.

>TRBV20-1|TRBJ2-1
SAYGQGRTEQF
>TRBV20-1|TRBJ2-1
SATVRGGTSGYNEQF
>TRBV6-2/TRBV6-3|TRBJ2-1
ASSPRDREYNEQF
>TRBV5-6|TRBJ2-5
ASSLAVDQY
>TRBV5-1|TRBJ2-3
ASSIRDRGRDTQY
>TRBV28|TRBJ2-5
ATSGGRRETQY
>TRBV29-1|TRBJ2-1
SVVMNEQF
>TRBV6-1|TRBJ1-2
ASSTPGAPSYGYT
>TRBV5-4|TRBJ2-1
ASSASGTYYNEQF
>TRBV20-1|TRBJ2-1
SAGATGRYNEQF
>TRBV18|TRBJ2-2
ASSPPVSRTGELF
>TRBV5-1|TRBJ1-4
ASSFSPGTGNEKLF
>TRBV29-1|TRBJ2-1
SVAIGTSQNEQF
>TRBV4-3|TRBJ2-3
ASSPEGGRGTDTQY
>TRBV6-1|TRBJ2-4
ASRSGGDKNIQY
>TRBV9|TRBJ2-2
ASSPIDTSGKVGELF
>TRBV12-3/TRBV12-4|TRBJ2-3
ASSPGGSTQY
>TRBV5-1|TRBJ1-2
ASGLDRNYGYT
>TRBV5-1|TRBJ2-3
ASSLAGDHTDTQY
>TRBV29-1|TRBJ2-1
SVYASYNEQF
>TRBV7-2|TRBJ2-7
ASSLGGQVWSEQY
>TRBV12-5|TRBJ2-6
ASAVRTQALFTNVLT
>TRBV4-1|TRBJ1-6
ASSQESDRGPLH
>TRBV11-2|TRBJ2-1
ASSSSGAPYNEQF
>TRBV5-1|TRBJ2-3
ASSLAGGREDTQY
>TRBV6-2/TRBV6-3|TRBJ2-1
ASRDKNNEQF
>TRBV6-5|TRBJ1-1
ASSYTDTGSEAF
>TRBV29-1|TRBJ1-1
SVEQGSTEAF
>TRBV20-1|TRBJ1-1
RGQGGTEAF
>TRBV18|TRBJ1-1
ASSPKEGIKTEAF
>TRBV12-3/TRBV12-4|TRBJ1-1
ASRPDRAGEAF